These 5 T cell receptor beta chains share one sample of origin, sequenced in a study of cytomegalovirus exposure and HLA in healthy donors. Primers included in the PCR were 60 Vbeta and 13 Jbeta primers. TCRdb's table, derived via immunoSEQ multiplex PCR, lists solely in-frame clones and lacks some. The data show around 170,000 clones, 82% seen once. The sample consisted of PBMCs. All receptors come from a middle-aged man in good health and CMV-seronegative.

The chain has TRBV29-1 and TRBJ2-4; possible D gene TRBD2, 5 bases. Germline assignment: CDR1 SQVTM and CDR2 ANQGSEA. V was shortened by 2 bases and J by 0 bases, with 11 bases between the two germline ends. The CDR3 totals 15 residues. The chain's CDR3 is CSVEHGELAKNIQYF. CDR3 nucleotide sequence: TGCAGCGTTGAACACGGGGAGCTAGCCAAAAACATTCAGTACTTC.

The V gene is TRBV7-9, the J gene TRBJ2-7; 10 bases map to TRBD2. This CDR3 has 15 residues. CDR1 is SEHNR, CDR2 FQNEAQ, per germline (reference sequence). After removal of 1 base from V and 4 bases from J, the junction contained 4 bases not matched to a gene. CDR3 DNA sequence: TGTGCCAGCAGCTTAGATCTAGCGGGGGAATACGAGCAGTACTTC. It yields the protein CASSLDLAGEYEQYF.

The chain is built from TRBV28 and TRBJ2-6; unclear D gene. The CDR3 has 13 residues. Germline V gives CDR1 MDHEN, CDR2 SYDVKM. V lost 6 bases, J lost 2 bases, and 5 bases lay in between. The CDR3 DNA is TGTGCCAGCAGGCTAACTGGGGCCAACGTCCTGACTTTC. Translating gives CASRLTGANVLTF.

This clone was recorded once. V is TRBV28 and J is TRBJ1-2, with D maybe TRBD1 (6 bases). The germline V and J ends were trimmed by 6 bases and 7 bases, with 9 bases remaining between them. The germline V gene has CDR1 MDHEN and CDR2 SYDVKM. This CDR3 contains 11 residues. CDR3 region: CASRGGVGYTF. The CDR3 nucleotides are TGTGCCAGCAGAGGGGGTGTTGGCTACACCTTC.

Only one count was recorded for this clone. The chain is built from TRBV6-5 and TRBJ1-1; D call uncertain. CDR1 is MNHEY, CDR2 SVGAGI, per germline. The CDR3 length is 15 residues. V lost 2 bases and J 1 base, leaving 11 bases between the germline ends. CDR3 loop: CASSYRATANTEAFF. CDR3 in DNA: TGTGCCAGCAGTTACAGAGCAACAGCGAACACTGAAGCTTTCTTT.